The rows below give T cell receptor beta chains drawn from one sample of a study of graft-versus-host responses after intestinal transplantation. The data were produced by immunoSEQ multiplex PCR, yet TCRdb's version contains in-frame clones alone and is incomplete. The data contain 80,000 to 100,000 clones, over 80% of them singletons. Their antigens remain unidentified. Source: unstimulated CD8+ T cells sorted from spleen or lymph node cells, taken before intestinal transplant. These receptors all come from a human donor who received an intestinal transplant. Both conserved end residues are part of each CDR3. A D gene is named only where the DNA matches it firmly. The size field is filled for only some rows; it gives once, few, many or a size class.

D	V	J	length	size	CDR3	DNA
-	TRBV25-1	TRBJ2-7	17	-	CASSEYFSGDVSYEQYF	TGTGCCAGCAGTGAATATTTCTCGGGGGACGTCTCCTACGAGCAGTACTTC
-	TRBV14	TRBJ2-1	16	-	CASTHQGPVTYNEQFF	TGTGCCAGCACCCATCAGGGACCGGTAACCTACAATGAGCAGTTCTTC
-	TRBV30	TRBJ2-3	16	-	CAWSAGSGRTTDTQYF	TGTGCCTGGAGTGCGGGGTCAGGGAGGACCACAGATACGCAGTATTTT
-	TRBV6-1	TRBJ1-1	14	-	CASSIQGSGTEAFF	TGTGCCAGCAGCATTCAGGGGAGTGGCACTGAAGCTTTCTTT
TRBD2	TRBV28	TRBJ2-1	13	-	CASSFGRGDEQFF	TGTGCCAGCAGTTTCGGGCGGGGGGATGAGCAGTTCTTC
-	TRBV7-8	TRBJ2-3	15	-	CASSLEIENTDTQYF	TGTGCCAGCAGCTTAGAAATTGAAAACACAGATACGCAGTATTTT
TRBD1	TRBV5-4	TRBJ2-7	15	-	CASSAYRDRANEQYF	TGTGCCAGCAGCGCCTACCGGGACAGGGCGAACGAGCAGTACTTC
-	TRBV27	TRBJ2-1	13	-	CASSLRWHNEQFF	TGTGCCAGCAGTCTTCGTTGGCACAATGAGCAGTTCTTC
-	TRBV2	TRBJ2-7	15	-	CASSEMGDFSYEQYF	TGTGCCAGCAGTGAAATGGGGGACTTTTCCTACGAGCAGTACTTC
-	TRBV15	TRBJ1-2	15	-	CATSQTRAQPNGYTF	TGTGCCACCAGCCAAACTCGGGCTCAGCCGAATGGCTACACCTTC
TRBD1	TRBV30	TRBJ2-7	18	-	CAWSIFPGQPGPTYEQYF	TGTGCCTGGAGTATATTCCCGGGACAGCCCGGCCCAACCTACGAGCAGTACTTC
-	TRBV2	TRBJ2-2	14	-	CSSSVTVNTGELFF	TGTTCCAGCAGCGTGACAGTCAACACCGGGGAGCTGTTTTTT
-	TRBV11-2	TRBJ2-1	13	-	CASSLDISGEQFF	TGTGCCAGCAGCTTAGATATTAGCGGTGAGCAGTTCTTC
-	TRBV27	TRBJ2-1	14	-	CASMAPSSYNEQFF	TGTGCCAGCATGGCCCCGAGCTCCTACAATGAGCAGTTCTTC
-	TRBV7-8	TRBJ1-1	15	-	CASSSQVEMNTEAFF	TGTGCCAGCAGCTCCCAGGTGGAGATGAACACTGAAGCTTTCTTT
TRBD1	TRBV19	TRBJ2-1	16	-	CASSTQGQGTYNEQFF	TGTGCCAGTAGTACTCAAGGACAGGGGACCTACAATGAGCAGTTCTTC
-	TRBV6-5	TRBJ2-1	13	-	CASSYSPGLEQFF	TGTGCCAGCAGTTACTCCCCTGGCCTAGAGCAGTTCTTC
TRBD2	TRBV6-5	TRBJ2-3	15	few	CASSYSGGSADTQYF	TGTGCCAGCAGTTACTCCGGCGGGAGTGCAGATACGCAGTATTTT
TRBD2	TRBV28	TRBJ2-2	15	-	CASSLLAENTGELFF	TGTGCCAGCAGTTTACTAGCGGAGAACACCGGGGAGCTGTTTTTT
TRBD1	TRBV28	TRBJ1-2	13	-	CASSSGGEYGYTF	TGTGCCAGCAGTTCAGGGGGGGAGTATGGCTACACCTTC
TRBD1	TRBV19	TRBJ1-4	18	-	CASSILGQGLTTNEKLFF	TGTGCCAGTAGTATCCTCGGACAGGGGTTGACAACTAATGAAAAACTGTTTTTT
TRBD1	TRBV18	TRBJ1-5	15	-	CASSPGDSSNQPQHF	TGTGCCAGCTCACCCGGGGACAGTAGCAATCAGCCCCAGCATTTT
TRBD2	TRBV29-1	TRBJ2-5	15	-	CSVRTSGMQQETQYF	TGCAGCGTCCGGACTAGCGGCATGCAACAAGAGACCCAGTACTTC
-	TRBV7-9	TRBJ1-5	14	-	CASSLSQGSQPQHF	TGTGCCAGCAGCTTGAGTCAGGGAAGTCAGCCCCAGCATTTT
-	TRBV9	TRBJ1-2	14	-	CASSAGEINYGYTF	TGTGCCAGCAGCGCCGGGGAGATTAACTATGGCTACACCTTC
TRBD1	TRBV27	TRBJ2-7	13	-	CASSHDRANEQYF	TGTGCCAGCAGCCATGACAGGGCGAACGAGCAGTACTTC
TRBD2	TRBV6-5	TRBJ2-1	14	once	CASSYGGGNNEQFF	TGTGCCAGCAGTTACGGCGGGGGGAACAATGAGCAGTTCTTC
-	TRBV7-3	TRBJ2-2	14	few	CASSSGGYTGELFF	TGTGCCAGCAGCTCAGGGGGGTACACCGGGGAGCTGTTTTTT
-	TRBV10-2	TRBJ1-3	16	-	CASSESGSTGRNTIYF	TGTGCCAGCAGTGAGTCGGGATCAACCGGAAGAAACACCATATATTTT
-	TRBV11-2	TRBJ1-1	15	-	CASSPSFSGNTEAFF	TGTGCCAGCAGCCCCTCCTTTAGCGGGAACACTGAAGCTTTCTTT
-	TRBV27	TRBJ2-7	14	-	CASAPGTPSYEQYF	TGTGCCAGCGCCCCCGGGACGCCTTCCTACGAGCAGTACTTC
-	TRBV29-1	TRBJ2-3	14	-	CSVAGLVGADTQYF	TGCAGCGTTGCGGGGCTAGTGGGCGCAGATACGCAGTATTTT
TRBD1	TRBV19	TRBJ1-5	15	-	CASGDLGQGDQPQHF	TGTGCCAGTGGGGATTTGGGACAGGGAGATCAGCCCCAGCATTTT
-	TRBV30	TRBJ1-1	12	-	CAWSVGSTEAFF	TGTGCCTGGAGTGTCGGGAGCACTGAAGCTTTCTTT
-	TRBV6-1	TRBJ1-5	13	-	CASRAGLWEPQHF	TGTGCCAGCAGGGCAGGGTTGTGGGAGCCCCAGCATTTT
TRBD1	TRBV7-8	TRBJ2-7	16	few	CASSLRPGTGGYEQYF	TGTGCCAGCAGCTTAAGACCCGGGACAGGGGGGTACGAGCAGTACTTC
TRBD1	TRBV11-2	TRBJ1-2	18	-	CASSLDTIGTGAGYGYTF	TGTGCCAGCAGCTTAGACACGATAGGGACAGGGGCTGGCTATGGCTACACCTTC
TRBD1	TRBV7-6	TRBJ2-1	17	-	CASSLALQGSGYNEQFF	TGTGCCAGCAGCTTAGCGCTACAGGGGTCCGGCTACAATGAGCAGTTCTTC
-	TRBV4-1	TRBJ2-2	17	few	CASSPLGPAVNTGELFF	TGCGCCAGCAGCCCACTCGGTCCGGCGGTGAACACCGGGGAGCTGTTTTTT
-	TRBV4-1	TRBJ2-5	15	-	CASSQEGAYQETQYF	TGCGCCAGCAGCCAAGAAGGAGCGTACCAAGAGACCCAGTACTTC
TRBD1	TRBV28	TRBJ2-1	15	-	CASKVGTGGDDEQFF	TGTGCCAGCAAAGTGGGGACAGGGGGCGACGATGAGCAGTTCTTC
-	TRBV7-9	TRBJ2-7	12	-	CASSGGGYEQYF	TGTGCCAGCAGCGGAGGGGGCTACGAGCAGTACTTC
TRBD2	TRBV27	TRBJ2-3	15	-	CASSFSLAGTDTQYF	TGTGCCAGCAGTTTTAGTCTAGCGGGCACAGATACGCAGTATTTT
-	TRBV4-2	TRBJ2-7	14	-	CASSQVGSTYEQYF	TGTGCCAGCAGCCAAGTGGGCAGTACCTACGAGCAGTACTTC
TRBD1	TRBV7-6	TRBJ1-2	14	-	CASSWGQVDYGYTF	TGTGCCAGCAGCTGGGGACAGGTTGACTATGGCTACACCTTC
TRBD2	TRBV28	TRBJ2-7	15	-	CASSWTSGYSYEQYF	TGTGCCAGCAGTTGGACTAGCGGTTACTCCTACGAGCAGTACTTC
-	TRBV4-1	TRBJ2-2	17	-	CASSQGLNDRLTGELFF	TGCGCCAGCAGCCAAGGGCTGAATGACAGACTCACCGGGGAGCTGTTTTTT
-	TRBV5-6	TRBJ1-1	12	-	CASSSGDTEAFF	TGTGCCAGCAGCTCGGGGGACACTGAAGCTTTCTTT